This T cell receptor (beta chain) was sequenced for a study of blood T cell repertoires in COVID-19. This CDR3 contains 15 residues. Per the germline V gene, CDR1 is MRHNA and CDR2 is SNTAGT. The V and J ends lost 5 bases and 0 bases respectively, with 12 bases between them. Only in-frame clones appear in the TCRdb table, and some are missing; sequencing was by immunoSEQ multiplex PCR. The sample lists 65,000 to 90,000 clones; 87% were seen once. Material for sequencing was peripheral blood. The source of this sequence is a woman younger than 30 with acute or convalescent COVID-19. The J gene is TRBJ2-3, the V gene TRBV6-4; tentative D call: TRBD2 (6 bases). The CDR3 sequence: CASSSSGGSTDTQYF. As DNA, the CDR3 is TGTGCCAGCAGTTCAAGTGGGGGGAGCACAGATACGCAGTATTTT.